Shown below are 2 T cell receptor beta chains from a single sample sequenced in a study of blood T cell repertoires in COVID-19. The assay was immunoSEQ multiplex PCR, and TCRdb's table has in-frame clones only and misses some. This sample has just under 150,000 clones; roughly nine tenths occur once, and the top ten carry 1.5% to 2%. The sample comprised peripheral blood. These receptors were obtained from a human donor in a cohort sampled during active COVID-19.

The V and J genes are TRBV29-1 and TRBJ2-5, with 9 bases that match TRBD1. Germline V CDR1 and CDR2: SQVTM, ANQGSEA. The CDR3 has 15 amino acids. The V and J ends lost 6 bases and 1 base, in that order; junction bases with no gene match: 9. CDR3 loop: CSVSRTGVRQETQYF. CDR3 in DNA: TGCAGCGTCTCAAGGACAGGGGTGCGCCAAGAGACCCAGTACTTC.

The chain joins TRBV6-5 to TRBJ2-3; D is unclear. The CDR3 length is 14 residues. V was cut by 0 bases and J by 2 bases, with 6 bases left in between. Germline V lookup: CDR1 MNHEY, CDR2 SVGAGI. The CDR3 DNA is TGTGCCAGCAGTTACTCGACATACACAGATACGCAGTATTTT. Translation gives CASSYSTYTDTQYF.